This T cell receptor (beta chain) is from a study of blood T cells in healthy people across ages. This clonotype appeared a few times. Germline loops: CDR1 SGHTA, CDR2 FQGNSA. V shed 2 bases and J shed 6 bases, with 4 bases lying between them. The CDR3 extends over 12 amino acids. A J-beta primer mix and a sample-barcoded 5' primer were used in a second PCR of roughly 6 to 11 cycles. All cDNA molecules were each tagged by a template-switch adaptor with 12 random nucleotides. MiXCR, run by TCRdb on the 5' RACE reads, gives a single entry per CDR3 protein. In the table there are around 800,000 distinct CDR3 sequences, about 42% of which are singletons.

Sequencing input: blood. V usage is TRBV7-2 and J usage is TRBJ2-2; D ambiguous. The clonotype originates from a man at least 80 years old in good health. The CDR3 DNA reads as TGTGCCAGCAGCTTATTCCCCGGGGAGCTGTTTTTT. As protein: CASSLFPGELFF.